The clone carrying this T cell receptor beta chain was observed at least ten times. TCRdb recomputed calls from the 5' RACE reads with MiXCR, one row per CDR3 protein. The sample records about 220,000 distinct CDR3 sequences, under 8.5% being singletons. This sample was included in a study of identical twins. The germline V gene encodes CDR1 SEHNR and CDR2 FQNEAQ (reference sequence). The V end lost 3 bases, the J end lost 0 bases, and 7 bases lay between the germline ends. This CDR3 comprises 14 residues. This sample was shared with a second study, whose subject was T cells expressing NK-cell markers.

Source material: CD8+ T cells sorted from blood. The chain carries TRBV7-9 and TRBJ2-3, with unresolved D. The origin of this receptor is a woman under 30 in good health. CDR3 sequence (DNA): TGTGCCAGCAGCTTCACGACTAGCACAGATACGCAGTATTTT. It is translated as CASSFTTSTDTQYF.